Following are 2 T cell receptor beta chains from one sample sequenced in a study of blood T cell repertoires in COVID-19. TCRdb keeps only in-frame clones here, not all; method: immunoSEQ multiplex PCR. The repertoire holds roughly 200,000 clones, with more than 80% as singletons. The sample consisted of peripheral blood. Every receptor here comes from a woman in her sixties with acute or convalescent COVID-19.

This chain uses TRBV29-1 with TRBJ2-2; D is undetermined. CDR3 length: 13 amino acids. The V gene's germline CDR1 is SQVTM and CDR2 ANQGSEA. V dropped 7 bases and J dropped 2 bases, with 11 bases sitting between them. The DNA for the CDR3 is TGCAGCGCCGCCCACACCAACACCGGGGAGCTGTTTTTT. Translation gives CSAAHTNTGELFF.

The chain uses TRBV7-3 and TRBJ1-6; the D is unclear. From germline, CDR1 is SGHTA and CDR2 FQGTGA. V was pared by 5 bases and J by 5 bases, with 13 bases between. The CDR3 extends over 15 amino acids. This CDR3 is CASSRVGGNNSPLHF. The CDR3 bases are TGTGCCAGCAGCCGGGTGGGTGGTAATAATTCACCCCTCCACTTT.